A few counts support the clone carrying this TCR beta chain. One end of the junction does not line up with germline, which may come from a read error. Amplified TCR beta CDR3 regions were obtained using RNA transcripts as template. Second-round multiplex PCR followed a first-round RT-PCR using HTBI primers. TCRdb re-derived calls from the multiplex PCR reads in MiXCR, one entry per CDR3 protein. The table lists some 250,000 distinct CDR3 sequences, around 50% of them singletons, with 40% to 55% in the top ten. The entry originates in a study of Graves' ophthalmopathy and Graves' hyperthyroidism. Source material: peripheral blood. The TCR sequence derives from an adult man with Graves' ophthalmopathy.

The CDR3 nucleotides read TGTGCTAGCAGCCCCTTTCTCGCGGGGGGGCTTGAGACCCAGTACTTC. This sequence encodes CASSPFLAGGLETQYF. The chain recombines TRBV7-7 with TRBJ2-5, with 9 bases matching TRBD2. Germline V lookup: CDR1 SSHAT, CDR2 FNYEAQ (reference sequence). This CDR3 contains 16 residues.